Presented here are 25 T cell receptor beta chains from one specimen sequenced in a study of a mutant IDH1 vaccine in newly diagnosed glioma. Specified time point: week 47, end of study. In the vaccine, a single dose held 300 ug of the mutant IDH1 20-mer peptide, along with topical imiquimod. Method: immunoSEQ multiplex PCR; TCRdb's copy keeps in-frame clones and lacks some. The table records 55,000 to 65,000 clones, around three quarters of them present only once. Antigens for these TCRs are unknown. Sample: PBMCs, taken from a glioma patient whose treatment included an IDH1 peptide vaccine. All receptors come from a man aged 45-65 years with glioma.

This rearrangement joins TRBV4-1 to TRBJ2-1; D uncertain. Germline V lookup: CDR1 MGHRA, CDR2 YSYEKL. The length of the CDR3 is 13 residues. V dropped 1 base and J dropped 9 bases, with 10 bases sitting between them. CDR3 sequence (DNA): TGCGCCAGCAGCCAAGGCCTCGTCGTTGAGCAGTTCTTC. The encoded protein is CASSQGLVVEQFF.

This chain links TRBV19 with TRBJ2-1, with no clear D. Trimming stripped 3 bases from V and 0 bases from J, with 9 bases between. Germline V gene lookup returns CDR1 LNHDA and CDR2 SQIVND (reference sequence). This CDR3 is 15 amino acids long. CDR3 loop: CASSIVGNSYNEQFF. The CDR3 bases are TGTGCCAGTAGTATTGTGGGGAACTCCTACAATGAGCAGTTCTTC. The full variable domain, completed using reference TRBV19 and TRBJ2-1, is DGGITQSPKYLFRKEGQNVTLSCEQNLNHDAMYWYRQDPGQGLRLIYYSQIVNDFQKGDIAEGYSVSREKKESFPLTVTSAQKNPTAFYLCASSIVGNSYNEQFFGPGTRLTVL.

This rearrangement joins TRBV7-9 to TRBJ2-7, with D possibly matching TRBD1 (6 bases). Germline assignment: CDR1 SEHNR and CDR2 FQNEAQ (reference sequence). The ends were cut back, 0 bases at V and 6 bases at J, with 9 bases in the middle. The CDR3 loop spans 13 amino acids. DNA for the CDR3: TGTGCCAGCAGCTTAGCGCGAGGGGGCGAGCAGTACTTC. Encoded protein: CASSLARGGEQYF.

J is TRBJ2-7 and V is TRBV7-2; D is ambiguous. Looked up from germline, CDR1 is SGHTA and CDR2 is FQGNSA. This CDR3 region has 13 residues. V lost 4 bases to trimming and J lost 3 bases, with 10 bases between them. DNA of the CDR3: TGTGCCAGCAGCTCGCTCCCGGGCTACGAGCAGTACTTC. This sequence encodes CASSSLPGYEQYF.

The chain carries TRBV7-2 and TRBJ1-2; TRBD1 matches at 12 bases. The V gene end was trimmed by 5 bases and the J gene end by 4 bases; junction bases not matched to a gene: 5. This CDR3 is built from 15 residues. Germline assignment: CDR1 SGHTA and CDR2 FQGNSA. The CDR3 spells CASSPRDRGPYGYTF. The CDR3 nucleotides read TGTGCCAGCAGCCCCCGGGACAGGGGGCCCTATGGCTACACCTTC.

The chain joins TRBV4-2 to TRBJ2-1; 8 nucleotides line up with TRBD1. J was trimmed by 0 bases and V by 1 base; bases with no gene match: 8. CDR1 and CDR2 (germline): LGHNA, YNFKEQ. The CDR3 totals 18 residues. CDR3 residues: CASSQGPTGETSYNEQFF. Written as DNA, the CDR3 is TGTGCCAGCAGCCAAGGTCCGACAGGGGAAACCTCCTACAATGAGCAGTTCTTC.

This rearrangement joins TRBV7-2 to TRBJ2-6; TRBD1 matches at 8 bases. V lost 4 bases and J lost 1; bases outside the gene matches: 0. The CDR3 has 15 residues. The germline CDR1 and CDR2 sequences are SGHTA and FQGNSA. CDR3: CASSWTGSGANVLTF. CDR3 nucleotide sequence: TGTGCCAGCAGCTGGACAGGGTCTGGGGCCAACGTCCTGACTTTC.

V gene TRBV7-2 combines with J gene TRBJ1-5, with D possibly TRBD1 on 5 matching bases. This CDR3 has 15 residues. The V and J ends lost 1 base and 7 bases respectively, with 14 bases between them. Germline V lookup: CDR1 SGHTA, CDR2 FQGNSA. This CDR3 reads CASSLVMGGVQPQHF. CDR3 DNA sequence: TGTGCCAGCAGCTTAGTGATGGGGGGGGTGCAGCCCCAGCATTTT.

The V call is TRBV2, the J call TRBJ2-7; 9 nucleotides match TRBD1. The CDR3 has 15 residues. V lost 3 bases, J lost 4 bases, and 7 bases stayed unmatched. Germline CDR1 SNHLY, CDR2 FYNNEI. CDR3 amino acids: CASSERGQGGYEQYF. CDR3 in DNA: TGTGCCAGCAGTGAGCGGGGACAGGGAGGATACGAGCAGTACTTC. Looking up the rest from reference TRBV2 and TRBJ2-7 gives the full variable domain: EPEVTQTPSHQVTQMGQEVILRCVPISNHLYFYWYRQILGQKVEFLVSFYNNEISEKSEIFDDQFSVERPDGSNFTLKIRSTKLEDSAMYFCASSERGQGGYEQYFGPGTRLTVT.

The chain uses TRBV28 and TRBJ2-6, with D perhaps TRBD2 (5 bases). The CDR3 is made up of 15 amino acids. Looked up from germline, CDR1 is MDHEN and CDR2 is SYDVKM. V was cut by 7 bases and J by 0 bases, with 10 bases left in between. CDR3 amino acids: CASTPRGSGANVLTF. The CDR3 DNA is TGTGCCAGCACTCCTCGGGGCTCTGGGGCCAACGTCCTGACTTTC.

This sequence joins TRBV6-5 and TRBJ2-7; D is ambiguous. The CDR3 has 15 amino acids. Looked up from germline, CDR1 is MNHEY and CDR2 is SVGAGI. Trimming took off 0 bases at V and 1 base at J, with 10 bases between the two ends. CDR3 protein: CASSYSARASYEQYF. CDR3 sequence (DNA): TGTGCCAGCAGTTACTCGGCAAGGGCATCCTACGAGCAGTACTTC.

The CDR3 nucleotides read TGTGCCTGGTCCGGGACACCGAGCTCTGGGGCCAACGTCCTGACTTTC. It codes for CAWSGTPSSGANVLTF. The chain employs TRBV30 and TRBJ2-6, with D possibly matching TRBD1 (6 bases). The CDR3 covers 16 residues. CDR1 and CDR2 (germline): GTSNPN, SVGIG (reference sequence). Between the trimmed V and J ends, which lost 5 bases and 0 bases, there was a span of 14 bases.

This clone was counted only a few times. DNA for the CDR3: TGTGCCAGCAGGGGCGGAGGGACCAAAACCTACGAGCAGTACTTC. Its protein is CASRGGGTKTYEQYF. The chain is built from TRBV2 and TRBJ2-7, with D maybe TRBD2 (6 bases). The ends were cut back, 6 bases at V and 2 bases at J, with 17 bases in the middle. The germline V gene encodes CDR1 SNHLY and CDR2 FYNNEI. The CDR3 is 15 residues long.

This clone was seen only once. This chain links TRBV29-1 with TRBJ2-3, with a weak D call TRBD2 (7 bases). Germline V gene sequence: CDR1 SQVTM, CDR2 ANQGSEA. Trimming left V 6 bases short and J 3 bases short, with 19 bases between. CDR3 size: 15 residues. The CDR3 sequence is CSVGGRTGGTDTQYF. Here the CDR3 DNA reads TGCAGCGTGGGGGGGCGGACTGGGGGGACAGATACGCAGTATTTT.

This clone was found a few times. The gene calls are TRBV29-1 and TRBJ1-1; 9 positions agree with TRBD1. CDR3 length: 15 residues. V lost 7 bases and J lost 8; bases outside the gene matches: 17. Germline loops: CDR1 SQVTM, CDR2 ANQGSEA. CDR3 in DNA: TGCAGCGCGGGAGGGACAGGGCAAGCCAACGTAGAAGCTTTCTTT. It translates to CSAGGTGQANVEAFF.

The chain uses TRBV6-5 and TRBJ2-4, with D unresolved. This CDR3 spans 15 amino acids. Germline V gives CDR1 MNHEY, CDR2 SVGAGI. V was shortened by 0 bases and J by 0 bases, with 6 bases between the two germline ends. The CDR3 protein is CASSYSTLAKNIQYF. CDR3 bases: TGTGCCAGCAGTTACTCGACTCTAGCCAAAAACATTCAGTACTTC.

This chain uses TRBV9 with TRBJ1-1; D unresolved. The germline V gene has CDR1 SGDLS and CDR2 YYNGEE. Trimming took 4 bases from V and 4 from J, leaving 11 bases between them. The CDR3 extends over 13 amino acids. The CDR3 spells CASSLGLPTEAFF. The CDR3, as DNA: TGTGCCAGCAGCCTCGGGCTCCCCACTGAAGCTTTCTTT.

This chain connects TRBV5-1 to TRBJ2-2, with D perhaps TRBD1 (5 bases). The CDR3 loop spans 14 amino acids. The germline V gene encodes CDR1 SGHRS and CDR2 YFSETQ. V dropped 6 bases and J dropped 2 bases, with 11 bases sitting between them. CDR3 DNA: TGCGCCAGCAAGGAGACAGTAAACACCGGGGAGCTGTTTTTT. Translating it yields CASKETVNTGELFF.

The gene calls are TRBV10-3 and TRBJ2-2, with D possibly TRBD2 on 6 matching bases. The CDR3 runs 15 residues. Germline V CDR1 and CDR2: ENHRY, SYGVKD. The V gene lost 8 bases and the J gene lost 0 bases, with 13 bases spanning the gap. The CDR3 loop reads CAIGRGDANTGELFF. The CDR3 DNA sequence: TGTGCCATCGGGCGGGGAGACGCGAACACCGGGGAGCTGTTTTTT.

CDR3 loop: CASSEGDRGQPQHF. The CDR3, as DNA: TGTGCCAGTAGTGAAGGGGACAGGGGGCAGCCCCAGCATTTT. The chain combines TRBV19 with TRBJ1-5, with TRBD1 matching 11 bases. CDR1 and CDR2 from the germline V gene are LNHDA and SQIVND (reference sequence). V lost 5 bases, J lost 7 bases, and 4 bases stayed unmatched. The CDR3 spans 14 residues.

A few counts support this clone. The CDR3 bases are TGCAGTGCTAGCCCGGATGGCTACACCTTC. Its protein is CSASPDGYTF. The gene calls are TRBV20-1 and TRBJ1-2; D is ambiguous. Trimming shortened V by 3 bases and J by 6 bases, and 5 bases separated the two germline ends. CDR1 DFQATT and CDR2 SNEGSKA come from the germline V gene (reference sequence). CDR3 length: 10 amino acids.

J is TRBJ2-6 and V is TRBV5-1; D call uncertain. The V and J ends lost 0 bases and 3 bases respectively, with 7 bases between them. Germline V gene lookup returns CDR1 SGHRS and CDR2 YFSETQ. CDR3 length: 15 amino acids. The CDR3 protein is CASSLDVIGANVLTF. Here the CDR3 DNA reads TGCGCCAGCAGCTTGGACGTGATTGGGGCCAACGTCCTGACTTTC.

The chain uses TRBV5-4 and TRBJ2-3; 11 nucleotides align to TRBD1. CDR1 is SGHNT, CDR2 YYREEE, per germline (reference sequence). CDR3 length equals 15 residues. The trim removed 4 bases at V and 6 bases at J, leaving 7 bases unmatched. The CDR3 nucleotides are TGTGCCAGCAGCCCCTGGACAGGGGGCAGGGATACGCAGTATTTT. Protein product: CASSPWTGGRDTQYF.

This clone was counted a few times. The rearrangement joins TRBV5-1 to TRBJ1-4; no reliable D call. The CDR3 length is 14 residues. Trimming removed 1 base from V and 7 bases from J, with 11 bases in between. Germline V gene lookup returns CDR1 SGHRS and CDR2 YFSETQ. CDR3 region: CASSLSGRGEKLFF. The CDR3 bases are TGCGCCAGCAGCTTGTCCGGTCGTGGTGAAAAACTGTTTTTT. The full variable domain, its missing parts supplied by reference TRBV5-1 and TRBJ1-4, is KAGVTQTPRYLIKTRGQQVTLSCSPISGHRSVSWYQQTPGQGLQFLFEYFSETQRNKGNFPGRFSGRQFSNSRSEMNVSTLELGDSALYLCASSLSGRGEKLFFGSGTQLSVL.

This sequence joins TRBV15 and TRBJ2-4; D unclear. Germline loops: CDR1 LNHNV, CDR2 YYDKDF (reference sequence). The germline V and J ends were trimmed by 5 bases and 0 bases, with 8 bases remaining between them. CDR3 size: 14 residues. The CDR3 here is CATSGGGAKNIQYF. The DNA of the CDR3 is TGTGCCACCAGCGGCGGCGGAGCCAAAAACATTCAGTACTTC. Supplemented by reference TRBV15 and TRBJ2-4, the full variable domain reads DAMVIQNPRYQVTQFGKPVTLSCSQTLNHNVMYWYQQKSSQAPKLLFHYYDKDFNNEADTPDNFQSRRPNTSFCFLDIRSPGLGDTAMYLCATSGGGAKNIQYFGAGTRLSVL.